The 6 T cell receptor beta chains reported below all come from one sample, sequenced in a study of T cells in Graves' hyperthyroidism and ophthalmopathy. Researchers amplified the TCR beta CDR3 regions from RNA transcripts. First-round RT-PCR targeting the TCR CDR3 was performed with the HTBI primer set. In TCRdb, the multiplex PCR reads were re-called with MiXCR into one record per CDR3 protein. The sample contains about 250,000 distinct CDR3 sequences, approximately 16% of which appear only once. The material sequenced was blood. The receptors derive from a woman aged 50 to 60 with Graves' hyperthyroidism that later progressed to Graves' ophthalmopathy.

This clonotype has ten or more counts. One junction end does not reproduce the germline sequence, and a read error may be involved. The chain uses TRBV5-1 and TRBJ2-7, with TRBD1 identical over 8 bases. Germline assignment: CDR1 SGHRS and CDR2 YFSETQ. This CDR3 contains 13 residues. CDR3 in DNA: TGTGCCAGCAGCTTGGACAGGGACTACGAGCAGTACTTC. Its protein is CASSLDRDYEQYF.

This clonotype was recorded many times. V and J are TRBV27 and TRBJ2-2; 9 bases are a match to TRBD1. The germline gives CDR1 MNHEY, CDR2 SMNVEV (reference sequence). V was pared by 7 bases and J by 6 bases, with 3 bases of the junction left unmatched. The CDR3 spans 13 residues. The CDR3 coding sequence is TGTGCCAGCACGACAGGGGGATCCGGGGAGCTGTTTTTT. This sequence encodes CASTTGGSGELFF.

This clonotype has ten or more counts. The chain employs TRBV6-1 and TRBJ2-7; 7 nucleotides agree with TRBD2. V trimming: 5 bases; J trimming: 1 base; junction bases outside the gene matches: 8. The germline V gene encodes CDR1 MNHNS and CDR2 SASEGT. This CDR3 spans 15 amino acids. This CDR3 is CASSQSAGASYEQYF. CDR3 DNA sequence: TGTGCCAGCAGTCAGAGTGCGGGAGCTTCCTACGAGCAGTACTTC.

The sample holds many counts of this clonotype. The CDR3 here is CASSRYYEQYF. The CDR3 DNA reads as TGTGCCAGCAGTCGTTACTACGAGCAGTACTTC. The rearrangement joins TRBV27 to TRBJ2-7; D ambiguous. V was shortened by 5 bases and J by 3 bases, with 5 bases between the two germline ends. The length of the CDR3 is 11 residues. The germline CDR1 and CDR2 sequences are MNHEY and SMNVEV (reference sequence).

This clonotype was picked up many times. The chain carries TRBV20-1 and TRBJ2-7; D is ambiguous. CDR3 length: 12 amino acids. Germline-derived CDR1 and CDR2 are DFQATT and SNEGSKA (reference sequence). The V and J ends lost 1 base and 5 bases respectively, with 9 bases between them. CDR3 sequence (DNA): TGCAGTGCTAGAGCCGCCTACCACGAGCAGTACTTC. The encoded protein is CSARAAYHEQYF.

This clonotype was detected many times. This chain uses TRBV14 with TRBJ2-7; D gene uncertain. The CDR3 sequence is 13 residues long. Germline V gives CDR1 SGHDN, CDR2 FVKESK. The ends were cut back, 0 bases at V and 5 bases at J, with 8 bases in the middle. The CDR3: CASSQERFDEQYF. The CDR3 DNA reads TGTGCCAGCAGCCAAGAACGGTTCGACGAGCAGTACTTC.